The 28 T cell receptor beta chains reported below all come from one sample, sequenced in a study of blood T cell repertoires in COVID-19. TCRdb's copy holds only in-frame clones and misses some; the assay was immunoSEQ multiplex PCR. The sample has about 270,000 clones; approximately 88% are singletons. The sequencing sample was made of PBMCs or T cells enriched from blood (not recorded which). The receptors shown here come from a woman in her thirties or forties with acute COVID-19.

This chain joins TRBV29-1 and TRBJ1-2; 10 nucleotides match TRBD1. The CDR3 spans 13 residues. The V gene end was trimmed by 6 bases and the J gene end by 4 bases; junction bases not matched to a gene: 5. The germline V gene has CDR1 SQVTM and CDR2 ANQGSEA. The CDR3 DNA follows: TGCAGCGTAGGGGACAGGGGCGTCTATGGCTACACCTTC. Translation: CSVGDRGVYGYTF.

The J gene is TRBJ2-5, the V gene TRBV28, with D hard to call. Germline-derived CDR1 and CDR2 are MDHEN and SYDVKM. The CDR3 length is 14 residues. V lost 3 bases, J lost 2 bases, and 10 bases lay in between. Here the CDR3 DNA reads TGTGCCAGCAGTTTTTCTTGGCAGCAAGAGACCCAGTACTTC. Its protein product is CASSFSWQQETQYF.

J is TRBJ2-3 and V is TRBV4-3; TRBD1 might be the D (6 bases). The CDR3 extends over 16 amino acids. The germline V gene encodes CDR1 LGHNA and CDR2 YSLEER. Trimming left V 0 bases short and J 2 bases short, with 12 bases between. CDR3 protein: CASSQEWDTDTDTQYF. The CDR3 bases are TGCGCCAGCAGCCAAGAGTGGGACACTGACACAGATACGCAGTATTTT.

This clone was counted a few times. V gene TRBV7-2 combines with J gene TRBJ2-5; 7 bases are shared with TRBD1. The CDR3 has 13 amino acids. Germline CDR1 is SGHTA and CDR2 is FQGNSA. V dropped 6 bases and J dropped 5; count of bases not matched to a gene: 6. This CDR3 is CASRKDRWETQYF. The CDR3, as DNA: TGTGCCAGCAGGAAGGACAGGTGGGAGACCCAGTACTTC.

The gene calls are TRBV4-3 and TRBJ1-5; TRBD1 agrees at 7 bases. Germline CDR1 reads LGHNA; CDR2 reads YSLEER. The V segment lost 0 bases and the J segment 0 bases; nucleotides outside the gene matches: 8. This CDR3 comprises 18 residues. The CDR3 region is CASSQDLRGGHSNQPQHF. CDR3 nucleotides: TGCGCCAGCAGCCAAGATCTCCGAGGGGGCCATAGCAATCAGCCCCAGCATTTT.

Only a few counts were recorded for this clone. The V gene is TRBV11-2, the J gene TRBJ1-5, with D maybe TRBD1 (5 bases). V lost 3 bases and J lost 7, with 19 bases in between. In germline, CDR1 is SGHAT, CDR2 FQNNGV. CDR3 length equals 16 residues. Written as DNA, the CDR3 is TGTGCCAGCAGCTTCGGGACGGGGGAGGTCAAACAGCCCCAGCATTTT. Encoded protein: CASSFGTGEVKQPQHF.

This chain connects TRBV19 to TRBJ1-2; D gene ambiguous. Germline CDR1 and CDR2: LNHDA and SQIVND (reference sequence). The CDR3 length is 13 residues. V was shortened by 5 bases and J by 0 bases, with 7 bases between the two germline ends. This CDR3 reads CASSGAANYGYTF. CDR3 bases: TGTGCCAGTAGTGGAGCGGCTAACTATGGCTACACCTTC. Variable domain in full (rest from reference TRBV19 and TRBJ1-2): DGGITQSPKYLFRKEGQNVTLSCEQNLNHDAMYWYRQDPGQGLRLIYYSQIVNDFQKGDIAEGYSVSREKKESFPLTVTSAQKNPTAFYLCASSGAANYGYTFGSGTRLTVV.

This rearrangement joins TRBV2 to TRBJ2-4, with a weak D call TRBD2 (6 bases). Germline loops: CDR1 SNHLY, CDR2 FYNNEI. The CDR3 consists of 13 residues. CDR3 bases: TGTGCTACTAACGGGGTAGCGGAAAACATTCAGTACTTC. It specifies CATNGVAENIQYF. Together with reference TRBV2 and TRBJ2-4, the CDR3 gives the full variable domain: EPEVTQTPSHQVTQMGQEVILRCVPISNHLYFYWYRQILGQKVEFLVSFYNNEISEKSEIFDDQFSVERPDGSNFTLKIRSTKLEDSAMYFCATNGVAENIQYFGAGTRLSVL.

The J gene is TRBJ1-5, the V gene TRBV24-1; no definite D call. V was clipped by 3 bases and J by 12 bases, with 14 bases between them. The CDR3 is 13 amino acids. Germline CDR1 is KGHDR and CDR2 is SFDVKD. CDR3 amino acids: CATSDPPFRDQHF. For the CDR3, the DNA is TGTGCCACCAGTGATCCCCCTTTTCGGGACCAGCATTTT.

The chain recombines TRBV6-1 with TRBJ2-3; possibly TRBD1 for D (5 bases). The CDR3 contains 14 residues. V lost 3 bases, J lost 4 bases, and 11 bases lay in between. Germline V lookup: CDR1 MNHNS, CDR2 SASEGT. The CDR3: CASSDGHGSDTQYF. The CDR3 bases are TGTGCCAGCAGTGACGGACATGGGTCAGATACGCAGTATTTT.

The V gene is TRBV19, the J gene TRBJ1-1, with D perhaps TRBD1 (6 bases). This CDR3 spans 14 amino acids. Germline lookup yields CDR1 LNHDA and CDR2 SQIVND (reference sequence). Between the trimmed V and J ends, which lost 0 bases and 6 bases, there was a span of 11 bases. CDR3 coding DNA: TGTGCCAGTAGTATAGAACGCAGGGGATCTGAAGCTTTCTTT. Translation gives CASSIERRGSEAFF.

This chain links TRBV3-1 (or the pseudogene TRBV3-2) with TRBJ2-2; TRBD2 aligns across 14 bases. CDR3 length equals 16 residues. Losses at the gene ends were 4 bases for V and 8 bases for J; bases not matched to a gene: 6. The germline gives CDR1 LGHDT, CDR2 YNNKEL (reference sequence). DNA of the CDR3: TGTGCCAGCAGCCCGGGGACTAGCGGGAGATCGGGGGAGCTGTTTTTT. It specifies CASSPGTSGRSGELFF.

The chain uses TRBV4-3 and TRBJ2-2, with a weak D call TRBD1 (6 bases). CDR1 LGHNA and CDR2 YSLEER come from the germline V gene. This CDR3 comprises 15 residues. The V end was cut by 5 bases, the J end by 5 bases, with 15 bases between. DNA for the CDR3: TGCGCCAGCAGCTCTCTGGGACATCAGACCGGGGAGCTGTTTTTT. This translates into CASSSLGHQTGELFF.

The chain has TRBV18 and TRBJ2-2; D gene unclear. Per germline, CDR1 KGHSH and CDR2 LQKENI. Trimming cost V 6 bases and J 3 bases, with 8 bases left between them. The CDR3 spans 13 residues. The CDR3 nucleotides are TGTGCCAGCTCCCACAGATACACCGGGGAGCTGTTTTTT. Protein product: CASSHRYTGELFF.

The CDR3 coding sequence is TGCGCCAGCAGCCCCCAGGGGGTATTCTCTGGAAACACCATATATTTT. Protein: CASSPQGVFSGNTIYF. The chain has TRBV5-1 and TRBJ1-3; 7 positions agree with TRBD1. V trimming: 4 bases; J trimming: 0 bases; junction bases outside the gene matches: 7. Germline CDR1 SGHRS, CDR2 YFSETQ. This CDR3 contains 16 residues.

This rearrangement joins TRBV2 to TRBJ2-7, with D unclear. CDR1 and CDR2 from the germline V gene are SNHLY and FYNNEI. The V end was cut by 2 bases, the J end by 1 base, with 12 bases between. There are 15 residues in the CDR3. This CDR3 reads CASSEMPGPSYEQYF. As DNA, the CDR3 is TGTGCCAGCAGTGAAATGCCAGGCCCATCCTACGAGCAGTACTTC.

The CDR3 bases are TGCAGTGCTAGTCTAGCGGCGAACACCGGGGAGCTGTTTTTT. This translates into CSASLAANTGELFF. The gene calls are TRBV20-1 and TRBJ2-2, with 7 bases matching TRBD2. With V trimmed by 3 bases and J by 0 bases, 1 base remained unmatched. CDR1 is DFQATT and CDR2 is SNEGSKA in the germline V gene (reference sequence). CDR3 length equals 14 residues.

The CDR3 is CASSGTGLVMGTEAFF. The CDR3 DNA follows: TGCGCCAGCAGCGGGACAGGGTTAGTCATGGGCACTGAAGCTTTCTTT. The chain employs TRBV5-1 and TRBJ1-1; 9 bases align to TRBD1. This CDR3 is built from 16 residues. Germline V CDR1 and CDR2: SGHRS, YFSETQ. The V and J ends lost 4 bases and 4 bases, in that order; junction bases with no gene match: 11.

The genes are TRBV3-1 (or the pseudogene TRBV3-2) and TRBJ1-1; D is undetermined. Trimming stripped 2 bases from V and 8 bases from J, with 15 bases between. The CDR3 length is 14 residues. Germline V gene data show CDR1 as LGHDT and CDR2 as YNNKEL (reference sequence). The CDR3 region is CASSQNVRGLEAFF. The CDR3 nucleotides read TGTGCCAGCAGCCAAAACGTACGAGGGTTGGAAGCTTTCTTT.

The chain links TRBV6-5 to TRBJ2-1, with D unclear. The CDR3 runs 13 residues. The V gene lost 2 bases and the J gene lost 7 bases, with 9 bases spanning the gap. CDR1 is MNHEY and CDR2 is SVGAGI in the germline V gene. CDR3 amino acids: CASSYSGENEQFF. CDR3 sequence (DNA): TGTGCCAGCAGTTACAGTGGAGAGAATGAGCAGTTCTTC.

This chain connects TRBV7-2 to TRBJ2-5; maybe TRBD1 (6 bases). The CDR3 length is 16 residues. Deletions cut 3 bases from V and 5 bases from J, with 19 bases between. Germline V gene data show CDR1 as SGHTA and CDR2 as FQGNSA. The DNA of the CDR3 is TGTGCCAGCAGCTTCATCGAGGCAGGGGAAGGGGAGACCCAGTACTTC. This encodes CASSFIEAGEGETQYF.

The chain uses TRBV25-1 and TRBJ2-1; possibly TRBD2 for D (5 bases). Trimming pared 6 bases from V and 2 bases from J, leaving 11 bases between. CDR1 and CDR2 from the germline V gene are MGHDK and SYGVNS. This CDR3 contains 14 residues. The CDR3 DNA is TGTGCCAGCAGCAAATTCGGGACCTACAATGAGCAGTTCTTC. It encodes CASSKFGTYNEQFF.

This clone occurred a few times. The chain links TRBV5-1 to TRBJ1-1; 8 bases are a match to TRBD1. Germline V gene sequence: CDR1 SGHRS, CDR2 YFSETQ. The V segment lost 4 bases and the J segment 0 bases; nucleotides outside the gene matches: 11. The CDR3 is 17 amino acids. This chain's CDR3 is CASSPDRGDGMNTEAFF. CDR3 bases: TGCGCCAGCAGCCCCGACAGGGGCGACGGTATGAACACTGAAGCTTTCTTT. Complete variable domain (other parts from reference TRBV5-1 and TRBJ1-1): KAGVTQTPRYLIKTRGQQVTLSCSPISGHRSVSWYQQTPGQGLQFLFEYFSETQRNKGNFPGRFSGRQFSNSRSEMNVSTLELGDSALYLCASSPDRGDGMNTEAFFGQGTRLTVV.

The table lists this clone with a count of one. The chain recombines TRBV10-1 with TRBJ1-1; a weak D match, TRBD1 (5 bases). Germline lookup yields CDR1 WNHNN and CDR2 SYGVQD (reference sequence). The CDR3 is made up of 12 amino acids. Trimming removed 6 bases at V and 3 bases at J, with 8 bases between. In DNA, the CDR3 is TGCGCCAGCAGCGGGGGGGACACTGAAGCTTTCTTT. Its protein is CASSGGDTEAFF.

V usage is TRBV3-1 (or the pseudogene TRBV3-2) and J usage is TRBJ2-6; TRBD1 might be the D (5 bases). The CDR3 covers 15 residues. Germline V lookup: CDR1 LGHDT, CDR2 YNNKEL (reference sequence). Trimming pared 4 bases from V and 4 bases from J, leaving 11 bases between. CDR3 DNA: TGTGCCAGCAGCCCCGACAGTTCCGGGGCCAACGTCCTGACTTTC. Encoded protein: CASSPDSSGANVLTF.

The V and J genes are TRBV5-1 and TRBJ1-5, with TRBD1 matching over 7 bases. Per germline, CDR1 SGHRS and CDR2 YFSETQ. V was pared by 5 bases and J by 0 bases, with 5 bases of the junction left unmatched. This CDR3 spans 15 amino acids. CDR3 residues: CASSEGQTSNQPQHF. The CDR3 DNA follows: TGCGCCAGCAGTGAGGGACAGACTAGCAATCAGCCCCAGCATTTT.

The chain links TRBV18 to TRBJ2-3; TRBD2 agrees at 10 bases. Germline V lookup: CDR1 KGHSH, CDR2 LQKENI. CDR3 size: 18 residues. V was clipped by 3 bases and J by 1 base; unmatched bases: 10. CDR3 nucleotides: TGTGCCAGCTCACCCGGACTAGCGGACCCTCGGGGCACAGATACGCAGTATTTT. Its translation is CASSPGLADPRGTDTQYF.

This clone occurred a few times. The genes are TRBV7-6 and TRBJ1-4; a weak D match, TRBD1 (5 bases). Deletions cut 4 bases from V and 5 bases from J, with 14 bases between. Germline V lookup: CDR1 SGHVS, CDR2 FNYEAQ. The CDR3 runs to 15 residues. The CDR3 bases are TGTGCCAGCAGCTGGGGGGGATCTCTAAATGAAAAACTGTTTTTT. It specifies CASSWGGSLNEKLFF.